These 24 T cell receptor beta chains came from one sample sequenced in a study of T cell responses to AZD1222 COVID-19 vaccine. Profiling relied on immunoSEQ multiplex PCR, and the TCRdb table lists in-frame clones only, not all of them. The sample includes about 180,000 clones, around 90% of them seen just once. The sequences come from peripheral blood, collected 28 days after the second AZD1222 dose. These TCRs come from an adult who received the AZD1222 COVID-19 vaccine.

The V and J genes are TRBV28 and TRBJ2-1; TRBD1 matches at 12 bases. In germline, CDR1 is MDHEN, CDR2 SYDVKM. The CDR3 has 16 residues. Trimming at V came to 6 bases and at J to 9 bases, leaving 12 bases not matched to a gene. The CDR3: CASSKSGTGGLSEQFF. The CDR3 DNA follows: TGTGCCAGCAGCAAATCCGGGACAGGGGGCTTGTCTGAGCAGTTCTTC. Full variable domain (missing parts from reference TRBV28 and TRBJ2-1): DVKVTQSSRYLVKRTGEKVFLECVQDMDHENMFWYRQDPGLGLRLIYFSYDVKMKEKGDIPEGYSVSREKKERFSLILESASTNQTSMYLCASSKSGTGGLSEQFFGPGTRLTVL.

This clone has a single count. The V call is TRBV25-1, the J call TRBJ2-7, with D possibly being TRBD1 or TRBD2 (5 bases each). CDR3 size: 13 residues. V was cut by 8 bases and J by 6 bases, with 17 bases left in between. From germline, CDR1 is MGHDK and CDR2 SYGVNS. The CDR3 loop reads CASGVGEASEQYF. CDR3 DNA: TGTGCCAGCGGGGTGGGGGAAGCGTCCGAGCAGTACTTC.

In its sample, this clone was seen once. This rearrangement joins TRBV30 to TRBJ2-5, with D possibly being TRBD1 or TRBD2 (5 bases each). The CDR3 spans 13 residues. Germline V gene data show CDR1 as GTSNPN and CDR2 as SVGIG (reference sequence). The V gene lost 3 bases and the J gene lost 4 bases, with 12 bases spanning the gap. CDR3 region: CAWSATGGETQYF. The CDR3 nucleotides are TGTGCCTGGAGCGCCACTGGGGGAGAGACCCAGTACTTC.

The chain combines TRBV5-6 with TRBJ1-6; TRBD1 agrees at 8 bases. J gave up 9 bases and V 0 bases, and 5 bases lay outside the gene matches. The CDR3 sequence is 15 residues long. CDR1 and CDR2 (germline): SGHDT, YYEEEE. The CDR3 loop reads CASSLGQGQTSPLHF. CDR3 bases: TGTGCCAGCAGCTTGGGACAGGGGCAGACTTCACCCCTCCACTTT.

The J gene is TRBJ2-3, the V gene TRBV5-1; 13 nucleotides agree with TRBD2. This CDR3 spans 16 amino acids. The J segment lost 5 bases and the V segment lost 3 bases, leaving 6 bases of the junction unmatched. CDR1 is SGHRS, CDR2 YFSETQ, per germline. The CDR3, as DNA: TGCGCCAGCAGCTGGTGGACTAGCGGGAGTGAAGATACGCAGTATTTT. Translated: CASSWWTSGSEDTQYF. Full variable domain (missing parts from reference TRBV5-1 and TRBJ2-3): KAGVTQTPRYLIKTRGQQVTLSCSPISGHRSVSWYQQTPGQGLQFLFEYFSETQRNKGNFPGRFSGRQFSNSRSEMNVSTLELGDSALYLCASSWWTSGSEDTQYFGPGTRLTVL.

Here the CDR3 reads CASSPILTNNEQFF. As DNA, the CDR3 is TGTGCCAGCTCACCAATACTCACGAACAATGAGCAGTTCTTC. The chain uses TRBV18 and TRBJ2-1; the D is unclear. The CDR3 runs 14 residues. V shed 2 bases and J shed 5 bases, with 10 bases lying between them. Germline-derived CDR1 and CDR2 are KGHSH and LQKENI.

The rearrangement joins TRBV4-2 to TRBJ1-2; TRBD1 is a possible D gene (5 bases). Germline assignment: CDR1 LGHNA and CDR2 YNFKEQ. Trimming removed 4 bases at V and 5 bases at J, with 26 bases between. This CDR3 has 18 residues. The CDR3 bases are TGTGCCAGCAGCCGGGTGGGGCCAGGGATCGATGGCGAATATGGCTACACCTTC. It specifies CASSRVGPGIDGEYGYTF.

The J gene is TRBJ2-2, the V gene TRBV7-6; D perhaps matches TRBD2 (6 bases). The CDR3 has 15 residues. Germline V gives CDR1 SGHVS, CDR2 FNYEAQ. V was cut by 1 base and J by 3 bases, with 9 bases left in between. This CDR3 is CASSLVWGDTGELFF. The CDR3 region has the DNA TGTGCCAGCAGCTTAGTTTGGGGGGACACCGGGGAGCTGTTTTTT. Variable domain in full (rest from reference TRBV7-6 and TRBJ2-2): GAGVSQSPRYKVTKRGQDVALRCDPISGHVSLYWYRQALGQGPEFLTYFNYEAQQDKSGLPNDRFSAERPEGSISTLTIQRTEQRDSAMYRCASSLVWGDTGELFFGEGSRLTVL.

The chain has TRBV2 and TRBJ1-4; D not resolved. Trimming took 7 bases from V and 0 from J, leaving 12 bases between them. Per germline, CDR1 SNHLY and CDR2 FYNNEI. The CDR3 runs to 15 residues. The CDR3 DNA sequence: TGTGCCAGCAACTCCGGCGATGCAACTAATGAAAAACTGTTTTTT. This encodes CASNSGDATNEKLFF.

This chain connects TRBV6-2 or TRBV6-3 to TRBJ2-3; no definite D call. V was clipped by 6 bases and J by 2 bases, with 6 bases between them. Germline CDR1 and CDR2: MNHEY and SVGEGT. The length of the CDR3 is 12 residues. The DNA for the CDR3 is TGTGCCAGCAGCGGAACCACAGATACGCAGTATTTT. Its protein is CASSGTTDTQYF.

In nucleotides, the CDR3 is TGTGCCAGTAATAAAGGGACTTGGAGTAATTCACCCCTCCACTTT. This codes for CASNKGTWSNSPLHF. The V gene is TRBV19, the J gene TRBJ1-6, with TRBD1 as a possible D gene (5 bases). This CDR3 comprises 15 residues. Germline V lookup: CDR1 LNHDA, CDR2 SQIVND (reference sequence). V gave up 7 bases and J gave up 6 bases, with 16 bases separating them.

The chain combines TRBV18 with TRBJ2-3, with 8 positions matching TRBD2. The CDR3 spans 14 residues. The germline V gene has CDR1 KGHSH and CDR2 LQKENI. Trimming at V came to 3 bases and at J to 4 bases, leaving 3 bases not matched to a gene. The CDR3 region is CASSPGRAADTQYF. The CDR3 DNA sequence: TGTGCCAGCTCACCCGGGAGGGCGGCAGATACGCAGTATTTT.

Only a few counts were recorded for this clone. The chain uses TRBV3-1 (or the pseudogene TRBV3-2) and TRBJ2-7; D possibly corresponds to TRBD1 (6 bases). V dropped 2 bases and J dropped 6 bases, with 14 bases sitting between them. The germline CDR1 and CDR2 sequences are LGHDT and YNNKEL (reference sequence). CDR3 size: 14 residues. The CDR3 here is CASSQMTTGGEQYF. CDR3 nucleotides: TGTGCCAGCAGCCAAATGACGACAGGAGGCGAGCAGTACTTC.

In DNA, the CDR3 is TGCAGTGCTAGTCCAGCGGATAGCAATCAGCCCCAGCATTTT. Its translation: CSASPADSNQPQHF. The V call is TRBV20-1, the J call TRBJ1-5; D remains ambiguous. Trimming pared 3 bases from V and 0 bases from J, leaving 9 bases between. The germline gives CDR1 DFQATT, CDR2 SNEGSKA (reference sequence). CDR3 size: 14 residues.

The chain links TRBV10-3 to TRBJ2-7, with D hard to call. The CDR3 has 13 amino acids. The germline V gene encodes CDR1 ENHRY and CDR2 SYGVKD. Trimming removed 2 bases at V and 3 bases at J, with 8 bases between. The CDR3 nucleotides are TGTGCCATCAGTGAGATGGAGTACTACGAGCAGTACTTC. Amino acids: CAISEMEYYEQYF.

CDR3 nucleotides: TGCGCCAGCAGCTTGGCGGGAGCGGGAATAGACTACGAGCAGTACTTC. Translated: CASSLAGAGIDYEQYF. The J gene is TRBJ2-7, the V gene TRBV5-1; 7 nucleotides align to TRBD2. Germline values: CDR1 SGHRS, CDR2 YFSETQ. CDR3 size: 16 residues. J lost 3 bases, V lost 0 bases, and 9 bases had no gene match.

Note on this clone: Other DNA sequences in this specimen translate into the identical CDR3. The V call is TRBV5-4, the J call TRBJ2-1; a possible D gene is TRBD1 (6 bases). CDR1 SGHNT and CDR2 YYREEE come from the germline V gene (reference sequence). V shed 2 bases and J shed 0 bases, with 6 bases lying between them. CDR3 length: 14 amino acids. The CDR3, as DNA: TGTGCCAGCAGCTTAGGGGGCTCCTACAATGAGCAGTTCTTC. This gives the protein CASSLGGSYNEQFF.

CDR3 region: CASSERLAGVSNEQFF. CDR3 nucleotide sequence: TGTGCCAGCAGTGAGAGACTAGCGGGAGTGTCCAATGAGCAGTTCTTC. The chain couples TRBV2 to TRBJ2-1; 12 bases are a match to TRBD2. The V segment lost 3 bases and the J segment 6 bases; nucleotides outside the gene matches: 6. This CDR3 has 16 residues. Germline V lookup: CDR1 SNHLY, CDR2 FYNNEI.

The V call is TRBV11-2, the J call TRBJ2-6, with D maybe TRBD1 (6 bases). Trimming removed 0 bases from V and 4 bases from J, with 13 bases in between. This CDR3 region has 17 residues. Looked up from germline, CDR1 is SGHAT and CDR2 is FQNNGV. CDR3 amino acids: CASSLDRGSIGANVLTF. The CDR3 DNA reads as TGTGCCAGCAGCTTAGACAGGGGTTCGATAGGGGCCAACGTCCTGACTTTC.

V gene TRBV7-6 combines with J gene TRBJ2-1; tentatively, D is TRBD1 (5 bases). Germline CDR1 and CDR2: SGHVS and FNYEAQ. The CDR3 covers 11 residues. Trimming took off 5 bases at V and 8 bases at J, with 7 bases between the two ends. DNA of the CDR3: TGTGCCAGCAGCCAGGGTTATGAGCAGTTCTTC. Protein sequence: CASSQGYEQFF.

The chain uses TRBV2 and TRBJ1-5; D is unresolved. Germline CDR1 reads SNHLY; CDR2 reads FYNNEI. Between the trimmed V and J ends, which lost 2 bases and 7 bases, there was a span of 12 bases. This CDR3 spans 14 amino acids. The CDR3 spells CASSELGREQPQHF. The CDR3 bases are TGTGCCAGCAGTGAACTGGGAAGAGAGCAGCCCCAGCATTTT.

The chain joins TRBV10-3 to TRBJ2-1, with 16 bases aligning to TRBD2. There are 15 residues in the CDR3. V gave up 3 bases and J gave up 10 bases; unmatched junction bases: 3. The germline V gene encodes CDR1 ENHRY and CDR2 SYGVKD. The CDR3 DNA reads TGTGCCATCAGTGAACCGGGACTAGCGGGGGGGGAGCAGTTCTTC. This translates into CAISEPGLAGGEQFF.

This clone showed up just once. The chain carries TRBV2 and TRBJ2-7, with TRBD2 identical over 10 bases. This CDR3 comprises 12 residues. Trimming cost V 7 bases and J 6 bases; bases outside gene matches: 3. The germline V gene has CDR1 SNHLY and CDR2 FYNNEI. CDR3 in DNA: TGTGCCAGCAATCTAGCGGGAGTCGAGCAGTACTTC. It translates to CASNLAGVEQYF.

The V call is TRBV11-2, the J call TRBJ2-2; 15 nucleotides align to TRBD2. V lost 5 bases to trimming and J lost 5 bases; unmatched junction nucleotides: 9. Per the germline V gene, CDR1 is SGHAT and CDR2 is FQNNGV. This CDR3 is built from 18 residues. DNA for the CDR3: TGTGCCAGCAGCCCCGGACTAGCGGGGGGGCGGGGGACCGGGGAGCTGTTTTTT. Translation gives CASSPGLAGGRGTGELFF. Looking up the rest from reference TRBV11-2 and TRBJ2-2 gives the full variable domain: EAGVAQSPRYKIIEKRQSVAFWCNPISGHATLYWYQQILGQGPKLLIQFQNNGVVDDSQLPKDRFSAERLKGVDSTLKIQPAKLEDSAVYLCASSPGLAGGRGTGELFFGEGSRLTVL.